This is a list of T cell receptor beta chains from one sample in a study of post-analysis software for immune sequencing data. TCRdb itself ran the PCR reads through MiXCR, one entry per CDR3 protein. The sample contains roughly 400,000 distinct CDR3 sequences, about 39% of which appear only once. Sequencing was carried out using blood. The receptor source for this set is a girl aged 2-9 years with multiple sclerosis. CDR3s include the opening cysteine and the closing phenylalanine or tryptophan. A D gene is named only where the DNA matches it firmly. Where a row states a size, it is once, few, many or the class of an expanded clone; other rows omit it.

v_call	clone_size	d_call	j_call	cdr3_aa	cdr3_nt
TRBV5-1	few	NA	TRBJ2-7	CASSLADFFASNYEQYF	TGCGCCAGCAGCTTGGCCGACTTTTTCGCCAGTAACTACGAGCAGTACTTC
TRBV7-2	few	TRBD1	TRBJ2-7	CASSWGTVSSYEQYF	TGTGCCAGCAGCTGGGGGACAGTGAGCTCCTACGAGCAGTACTTC
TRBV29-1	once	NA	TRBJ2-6	CSVVFQGIFSGANVLTF	TGCAGCGTTGTCTTCCAGGGCATTTTCTCTGGGGCCAACGTCCTGACTTTC
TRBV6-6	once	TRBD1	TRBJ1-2	CASSAQGADGYTF	TGTGCCAGCAGCGCCCAGGGGGCAGATGGCTACACCTTC
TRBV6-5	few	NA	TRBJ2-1	CASSTGNSYNEQFF	TGTGCCAGCAGTACAGGGAACTCCTACAATGAGCAGTTCTTC
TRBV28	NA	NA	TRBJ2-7	CASSSDRRGSSYEQYF	TGTGCCAGCAGTTCAGATAGGAGAGGGAGCTCCTACGAGCAGTACTTC
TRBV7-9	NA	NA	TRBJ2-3	CASSWHTDDTQYF	TGTGCCAGCAGCTGGCACACGGACGATACGCAGTATTTT
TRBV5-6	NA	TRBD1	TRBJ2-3	CASGRPGQGAADTQYF	TGTGCCAGCGGGCGTCCGGGACAGGGGGCGGCGGATACGCAGTATTTT
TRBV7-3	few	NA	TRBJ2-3	CASSLMSPGSDTQYF	TGTGCCAGCAGCTTAATGTCGCCGGGGTCAGATACGCAGTATTTT
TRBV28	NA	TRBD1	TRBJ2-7	CASIPGQGALYEQYF	TGTGCCAGCATCCCCGGACAGGGCGCGCTTTACGAGCAGTACTTC
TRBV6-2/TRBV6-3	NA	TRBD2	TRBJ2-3	CASSGGAGVSPDTQYF	TGTGCCAGCAGTGGGGGAGCGGGAGTTTCTCCAGATACGCAGTATTTT
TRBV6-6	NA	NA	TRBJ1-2	CASSYSPGGDYDYGYTF	TGTGCCAGCAGTTACTCGCCGGGGGGGGACTACGACTATGGCTACACCTTC
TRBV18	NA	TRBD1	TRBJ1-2	CASSPDRGVFSYGYTF	TGTGCCAGCTCCCCTGACAGGGGCGTTTTCTCCTATGGCTACACCTTC
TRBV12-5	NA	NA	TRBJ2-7	CASGLVKLFGYEQYF	TGTGCTAGTGGTTTGGTAAAACTTTTTGGGTACGAGCAGTACTTC
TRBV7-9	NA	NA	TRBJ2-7	CASSLDGRPPNEQYF	TGTGCCAGCAGCTTAGATGGGAGGCCCCCCAATGAGCAGTACTTC